This is a list of T cell receptor beta chains from one sample in a study of blood T cell repertoires in COVID-19. The table came from immunoSEQ multiplex PCR; TCRdb's copy has only in-frame clones and leaves some out. The sample has around 100,000 clones; 70% to 90% are singletons. The sequenced sample consisted of peripheral blood. Receptors originate from a human donor in a cohort sampled during active COVID-19. Each CDR3 is given with its conserved first and last residue. A D gene is named only where the DNA matches it firmly. Only part of the rows carry a size: once, few, many, or a class if the clone is expanded.

clone_size j_call d_call v_call cdr3_nt cdr3_aa
NA TRBJ1-1 TRBD1 TRBV7-9 TGTGCCAGCAGGTGGGACAGGGGTGAAGCTTTCTTT CASRWDRGEAFF
NA TRBJ2-5 TRBD2 TRBV5-4 TGTGCCAGCAGCCCCCGCCAAGGCGGGGGGGCTCGAGAGACCCAGTACTTC CASSPRQGGGARETQYF
NA TRBJ1-1 NA TRBV5-1 TGCGCCAGCAGCTTGGAGCGTCAGTGGCTAGGTGAAGCTTTCTTT CASSLERQWLGEAFF
NA TRBJ2-3 NA TRBV4-1 TGCGCCAGCAGCCAAGATTCGTGGGGGGGCGGTACGCAGTATTTT CASSQDSWGGGTQYF
NA TRBJ2-1 NA TRBV6-2/TRBV6-3 TGTGCCAGCAGTTACTCGCATGCGGGGACCGCGACTAAGGAGCAGTTCTTC CASSYSHAGTATKEQFF
NA TRBJ2-1 NA TRBV19 TGTGCCAGTAGTATAGCTTCAGACTCCTACAATGAGCAGTTCTTC CASSIASDSYNEQFF
NA TRBJ2-3 TRBD2 TRBV9 TGTGCCAGCAGCGTTTGGCGGGGGGGCGCAGATACGCAGTATTTT CASSVWRGGADTQYF
NA TRBJ1-2 NA TRBV7-2 TGTGCCAGCAGCTCCCCAGGGTGGAACTATGGCTACACCTTC CASSSPGWNYGYTF
few TRBJ1-3 TRBD1 TRBV2 TGTGCCAGCAGGAAGACAGGGATGGGAAACACCATATATTTT CASRKTGMGNTIYF
NA TRBJ2-7 TRBD2 TRBV6-6 TGTGCCAGCACTCCTAGCGGGTCCTACGAGCAGTACTTC CASTPSGSYEQYF
NA TRBJ2-5 NA TRBV7-9 TGTGCCAGCAGCTTTAGTGCGTCTAGCCTGGGGGAGACCCAGTACTTC CASSFSASSLGETQYF
NA TRBJ1-2 TRBD1 TRBV2 TGTGCCAGCAGGACAGGGGTTAACTATGGCTACACCTTC CASRTGVNYGYTF
once TRBJ2-1 NA TRBV19 TGTGCCAGTAGTATAGAGGGGGCAAGGGAGCAGTTCTTC CASSIEGAREQFF
NA TRBJ1-6 TRBD1 TRBV5-4 TGTGCCAGCAGTGCTCCCGGGGACAGCTCCTATAATTCACCCCTCCACTTT CASSAPGDSSYNSPLHF
NA TRBJ2-6 NA TRBV6-5 TGTGCCAGCAGTTACACGCCAGGGTCTGGGGCCAACGTCCTGACTTTC CASSYTPGSGANVLTF
few TRBJ1-3 NA TRBV11-2 TGTGCCAGCAGCTTTATGAACACCATATATTTT CASSFMNTIYF
NA TRBJ2-5 TRBD2 TRBV4-1 TGCGCCAGCAGCCGCCAGGGAAGCGGGGAACGACAAGAGACCCAGTACTTC CASSRQGSGERQETQYF
NA TRBJ1-5 NA TRBV6-5 TGTGCCAGCAGCCCCGGCCCCCGCGGGGATCAGCCCCAGCATTTT CASSPGPRGDQPQHF
NA TRBJ1-2 TRBD1 TRBV3-1/TRBV3-2 TGTGCCAGCAGCCACTGGACAGGGAATGGCTACACCTTC CASSHWTGNGYTF
NA TRBJ1-1 NA TRBV7-9 TGTGCCAGCAGCTCGCGCACGAACACTGAAGCTTTCTTT CASSSRTNTEAFF
NA TRBJ1-6 NA TRBV7-2 TGTGCCAGCAGCCCAAGGAGTTTGGGGAGTAATTCACCCCTCCACTTT CASSPRSLGSNSPLHF
NA TRBJ2-1 TRBD1 TRBV7-2 TGTGCCAGCAGCCCCGGGACAGGGAACTACAATGAGCAGTTCTTC CASSPGTGNYNEQFF
NA TRBJ2-3 NA TRBV20-1 TGCAGTGCTTTGAGGGCTGATACGCAGTATTTT CSALRADTQYF
NA TRBJ2-1 TRBD2 TRBV6-5 TGTGCCAGCAGTTCCGCTAGCGGGAACTCCTACAATGAGCAGTTCTTC CASSSASGNSYNEQFF
NA TRBJ1-4 NA TRBV7-2 TGTGCCAGCAGCTTGGGGGCGCGTGAAAAACTGTTTTTT CASSLGAREKLFF
once TRBJ2-1 TRBD1 TRBV5-5 TGTGCCACCTCTTGGGACAGTACCTACAATGAGCAGTTCTTC CATSWDSTYNEQFF
NA TRBJ2-4 TRBD2 TRBV19 TGTGCCAGTAGTGCACCCGACAGGGTCGGACTAGCGGGTAAAAACATTCAGTACTTC CASSAPDRVGLAGKNIQYF
NA TRBJ1-1 NA TRBV11-3 TGTGCCAGCAGCTTTGGGTACGGAGGGAACACTGAAGCTTTCTTT CASSFGYGGNTEAFF
few TRBJ2-7 TRBD2 TRBV2 TGTGCCAGCACCGGGGGGAGCGGGAGCTCCTACGAGCAGTACTTC CASTGGSGSSYEQYF
NA TRBJ1-5 NA TRBV30 TGTGCCTGGAGTAAGACAAATAGCAATCAGCCCCAGCATTTT CAWSKTNSNQPQHF
once TRBJ1-2 NA TRBV18 TGTGCCAGCTCCCCGCCGGGAACCTATGGCTACACCTTC CASSPPGTYGYTF
NA TRBJ2-7 TRBD2 TRBV6-2/TRBV6-3 TGTGCCAGCAGTAGCGGGGGCATTGGGCAGTACTTC CASSSGGIGQYF
NA TRBJ1-1 NA TRBV5-6 TGTGCCAGCAGCTTGGGGGTGCCGGGCACTGAAGCTTTCTTT CASSLGVPGTEAFF
NA TRBJ1-3 NA TRBV29-1 TGCAGCGTTGACCGGGGGGGAAACACCATATATTTT CSVDRGGNTIYF
NA TRBJ1-1 NA TRBV7-8 TGTGCCAGCAGCTTAGTGTCCGGGTACACTGAAGCTTTCTTT CASSLVSGYTEAFF
few TRBJ2-2 NA TRBV6-2/TRBV6-3 TGTGCCAGCAGTTACGCGTCTGGGGACATGAACACCGGGGAGCTGTTTTTT CASSYASGDMNTGELFF
NA TRBJ1-2 TRBD1 TRBV5-4 TGTGCCAGCAGCCAGGACAGGGGGCGAAACTATGGCTACACCTTC CASSQDRGRNYGYTF
NA TRBJ2-7 TRBD2 TRBV3-1/TRBV3-2 TGTGCCAGCAGCCCCGGAGTCACTAGCGGGAGTTACGAGCAGTACTTC CASSPGVTSGSYEQYF
NA TRBJ2-5 NA TRBV5-1 TGCGCCAGCAGCCCCCAGTTAAGTGAGACCCAGTACTTC CASSPQLSETQYF